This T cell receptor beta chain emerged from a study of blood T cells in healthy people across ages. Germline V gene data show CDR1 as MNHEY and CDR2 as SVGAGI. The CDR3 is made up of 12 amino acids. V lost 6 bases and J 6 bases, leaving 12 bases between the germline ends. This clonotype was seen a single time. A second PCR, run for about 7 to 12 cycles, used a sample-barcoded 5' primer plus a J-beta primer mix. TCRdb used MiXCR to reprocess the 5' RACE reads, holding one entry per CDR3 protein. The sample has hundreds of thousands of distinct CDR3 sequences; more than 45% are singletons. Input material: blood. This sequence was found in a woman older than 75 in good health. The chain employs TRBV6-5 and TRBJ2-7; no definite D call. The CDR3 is CASRASPLEQYF. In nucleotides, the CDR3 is TGTGCCAGCAGAGCATCCCCCCTCGAGCAGTACTTC.